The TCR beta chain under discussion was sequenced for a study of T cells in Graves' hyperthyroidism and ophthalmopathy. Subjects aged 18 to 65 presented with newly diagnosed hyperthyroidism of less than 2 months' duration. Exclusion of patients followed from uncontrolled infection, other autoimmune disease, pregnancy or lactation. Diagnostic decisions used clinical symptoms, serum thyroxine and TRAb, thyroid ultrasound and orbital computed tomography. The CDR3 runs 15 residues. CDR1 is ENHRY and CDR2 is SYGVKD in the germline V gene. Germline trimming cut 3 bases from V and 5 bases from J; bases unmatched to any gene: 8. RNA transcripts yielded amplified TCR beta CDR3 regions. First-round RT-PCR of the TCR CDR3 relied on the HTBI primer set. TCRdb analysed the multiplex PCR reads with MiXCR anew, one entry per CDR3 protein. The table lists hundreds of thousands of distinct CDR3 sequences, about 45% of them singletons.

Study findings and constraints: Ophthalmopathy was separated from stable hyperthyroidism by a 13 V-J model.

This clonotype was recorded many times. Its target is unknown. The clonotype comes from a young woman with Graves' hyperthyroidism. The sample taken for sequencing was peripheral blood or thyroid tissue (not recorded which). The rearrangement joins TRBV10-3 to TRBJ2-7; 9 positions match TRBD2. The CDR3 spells CAISDRREGIDEQYF. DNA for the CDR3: TGTGCCATCAGTGACCGGCGGGAGGGGATCGACGAGCAGTACTTC.